A single T cell receptor beta chain is shown here with its context. Its antigen is not known. Losses at the gene ends were 6 bases for V and 6 bases for J; bases not matched to a gene: 11. The CDR3 has 15 residues. Germline V gene sequence: CDR1 SGHKS, CDR2 YYEKEE (reference sequence). The entry originates in a study of PD-L1 blockade in urothelial cancer. Study-wide background: Patients began atezolizumab, 1,200 mg intravenously every 3 weeks, in about 2014. The analyses of blood took place 3 weeks (second dose) and 6 weeks after treatment start.

Points from the study as a whole: TCR clonality was measured in pretreatment peripheral blood. Clonality below the median predicted better survival.

Libraries were prepared by immunoSEQ multiplex PCR; TCRdb keeps only in-frame clonotypes and omits some of them. The sample contains some 120,000 clones, more than 85% of which appear only once. Indicated time point: peripheral blood 6 weeks after treatment start. Patient disease was locally advanced or metastatic urothelial carcinoma. This TCR was sampled from a man aged 60-69 years with urothelial cancer. The chain is built from TRBV5-5 and TRBJ2-1; 8 bases line up with TRBD2. Sequencing used PBMCs, obtained around atezolizumab (anti-PD-L1) treatment. DNA of the CDR3: TGTGCCAGCATCACGGGACTAGGTTTGGGCAATGAGCAGTTCTTC. The encoded protein is CASITGLGLGNEQFF.